The entry below gives a single T cell receptor (beta chain) sequence along with its context. The data stem from a study of T cell changes during pregnancy in multiple sclerosis. The length of the CDR3 is 15 residues. CDR1 and CDR2 (germline): MNHNY, SVGAGI (reference sequence). Losses at the gene ends were 3 bases for V and 5 bases for J; bases not matched to a gene: 4. The assay was immunoSEQ multiplex PCR, and TCRdb's table has in-frame clones only and misses some. Here the sample spans 55,000 or so clones, about 92% being singletons. This sequence originates from a female donor in good health, enrolled as a control in a pregnancy study. This chain uses TRBV6-6 with TRBJ2-2; TRBD2 matches 9 bases. The specimen was CD4+ T cells from peripheral blood mononuclear cells, collected after pregnancy. The CDR3, as DNA: TGTGCCAGCAGTTATGGGACTAGCAGGACCGGGGAGCTGTTTTTT. It translates to CASSYGTSRTGELFF.